Below, 9 T cell receptor beta chains from the same sample are listed, as sequenced in a study of blood T cells in healthy people across ages. A second about 7 to 11 cycle PCR used barcoded and J-beta primers. TCRdb re-called the 5' RACE reads with MiXCR, one entry per CDR3 protein. Among 800,000 or so distinct CDR3 sequences, 46% were seen once, and the ten largest hold 15% to 20%. What was sequenced was blood. The receptor set was obtained from a man older than 75 in good health.

The V and J genes are TRBV14 and TRBJ2-1; D is perhaps TRBD2 (5 bases). Germline assignment: CDR1 SGHDN and CDR2 FVKESK. V was cut by 1 base and J by 4 bases, with 11 bases left in between. This CDR3 region has 15 residues. This CDR3 reads CASSQGLARYNEQFF. The DNA for the CDR3 is TGTGCCAGCAGCCAAGGTTTAGCGAGGTACAATGAGCAGTTCTTC. The variable domain in full, completed from reference TRBV14 and TRBJ2-1, reads EAGVTQFPSHSVIEKGQTVTLRCDPISGHDNLYWYRRVMGKEIKFLLHFVKESKQDESGMPNNRFLAERTGGTYSTLKVQPAELEDSGVYFCASSQGLARYNEQFFGPGTRLTVL.

This clonotype was counted only a few times. The genes are TRBV28 and TRBJ2-5; D is undetermined. The germline gives CDR1 MDHEN, CDR2 SYDVKM. The CDR3 runs 14 residues. The V and J ends lost 5 bases and 2 bases respectively, with 12 bases between them. The CDR3 nucleotides read TGTGCCAGCAGTCAGCCGGACGGACAAGAGACCCAGTACTTC. It specifies CASSQPDGQETQYF.

The rearrangement links TRBV7-9 to TRBJ2-7; D might be TRBD2 (6 bases). This CDR3 has 16 amino acids. Germline V lookup: CDR1 SEHNR, CDR2 FQNEAQ (reference sequence). The germline V and J ends were trimmed by 1 base and 0 bases, with 13 bases remaining between them. CDR3 sequence (DNA): TGTGCCAGCAGCTTAGGTGAGGGAGGACCCTCCTACGAGCAGTACTTC. Residues: CASSLGEGGPSYEQYF.

This clonotype has more than one count but fewer than ten. The chain uses TRBV20-1 and TRBJ1-5; 7 bases match TRBD1. The CDR3 is 15 residues long. The germline gives CDR1 DFQATT, CDR2 SNEGSKA (reference sequence). Germline trimming cut 3 bases from V and 4 bases from J; bases unmatched to any gene: 9. The CDR3 DNA reads TGCAGTGCTAGTGGCGACAGGGAGGAAAATCAGCCCCAGCATTTT. Its translation: CSASGDREENQPQHF.

The table lists this clonotype with a few counts. The chain joins TRBV6-1 to TRBJ2-3; D remains ambiguous. Germline V gene sequence: CDR1 MNHNS, CDR2 SASEGT. This CDR3 has 16 residues. Trimming removed 4 bases from V and 1 base from J, with 15 bases in between. The chain's CDR3 is CASSGPRARGTDTQYF. CDR3 DNA sequence: TGTGCCAGCAGTGGGCCCCGGGCCAGAGGCACAGATACGCAGTATTTT.

The chain has TRBV12-3 or TRBV12-4 and TRBJ2-1; weak D call: TRBD1 (6 bases). The CDR3 runs 16 residues. Trimming removed 2 bases from V and 7 bases from J, with 18 bases in between. DNA of the CDR3: TGTGCCAGCAGTTTATCCCCGGCAGGGGTAAGAAATGAGCAGTTCTTC. Its translation: CASSLSPAGVRNEQFF.

About this clonotype itself: At one end, the junction sequence differs from germline, possibly due to a read error. The rearrangement joins TRBV9 to TRBJ2-5; D is unresolved. This CDR3 spans 14 amino acids. Germline lookup yields CDR1 SGDLS and CDR2 YYNGEE. CDR3 nucleotides: TGTGCCGGCAGCGTAGAGGCGAGGTGGAATGAGCAGTACTTC. Translation gives CAGSVEARWNEQYF. Using reference TRBV9 and TRBJ2-5 for the parts outside the CDR3, the full variable domain is DSGVTQTPKHLITATGQRVTLRCSPRSGDLSVYWYQQSLDQGLQFLIQYYNGEERAKGNILERFSAQQFPDLHSELNLSSLELGDSALYFCAGSVEARWNEQYFGPGTRLLVL.

This sequence joins TRBV2 and TRBJ2-4, with D unclear. Looked up from germline, CDR1 is SNHLY and CDR2 is FYNNEI. The CDR3 totals 13 residues. The ends were cut back, 0 bases at V and 15 bases at J, with 15 bases in the middle. CDR3 sequence: CASSEAVRTDLYF. The CDR3 bases are TGTGCCAGCAGTGAAGCGGTTAGGACCGACCTGTACTTC.

This clonotype was observed a few times. V gene TRBV5-1 combines with J gene TRBJ2-1, with D tentatively TRBD2 (5 bases). Germline V gene lookup returns CDR1 SGHRS and CDR2 YFSETQ. The CDR3 contains 14 residues. V dropped 5 bases and J dropped 0 bases, with 9 bases sitting between them. CDR3 sequence (DNA): TGCGCCAGCAGAGGAGCGGACTCCTACAATGAGCAGTTCTTC. This encodes CASRGADSYNEQFF.